The present T cell receptor beta chain was sequenced within a study of blood T cell repertoires in COVID-19. Trimming cost V 5 bases and J 0 bases, with 12 bases left between them. The CDR3 consists of 15 residues. Germline V gene lookup returns CDR1 SGHRS and CDR2 YFSETQ. TCRdb's table, derived via immunoSEQ multiplex PCR, lists solely in-frame clones and lacks some. The sample holds under 200,000 clones; roughly 90% are singletons and the top ten take around 0.5%. The TCR comes from a man aged 45-65 years with acute or convalescent COVID-19. The chain couples TRBV5-1 to TRBJ1-5, with a possible D match to TRBD1 (6 bases). The sequenced sample consisted of peripheral blood. The CDR3 bases are TGCGCCAGCAGTGAGACAGGCGATAGCAATCAGCCCCAGCATTTT. Encoded protein: CASSETGDSNQPQHF.